These 27 T cell receptor beta chains originate from one sample sequenced in a study of T cell repertoires in ileal Crohn's disease. Indicated time point: neoterminal ileum biopsy at postoperative endoscopy, about 6 months after surgery. Produced via immunoSEQ multiplex PCR; TCRdb's table is partial and in-frame only. This table holds over 3,500 clones, 60% to 80% found once. The sequenced sample consisted of ileal tissue. These receptors were obtained from an adult with Crohn's disease.

The rearrangement uses TRBV9 and TRBJ1-1, with 7 positions matching TRBD1. The V and J ends lost 4 bases and 1 base, in that order; junction bases with no gene match: 4. This CDR3 has 14 residues. The germline gives CDR1 SGDLS, CDR2 YYNGEE. Here the CDR3 reads CASSTGQPNTEAFF. The CDR3 DNA sequence: TGTGCCAGCAGCACGGGACAGCCGAACACTGAAGCTTTCTTT.

The chain links TRBV15 to TRBJ2-3; D gene uncertain. V lost 3 bases and J lost 6, with 10 bases in between. The V gene's germline CDR1 is LNHNV and CDR2 YYDKDF (reference sequence). This CDR3 region has 13 residues. CDR3 protein: CATSRWVTDTQYF. CDR3 nucleotide sequence: TGTGCCACCAGCAGGTGGGTGACTGATACGCAGTATTTT. Combining the CDR3 with reference TRBV15 and TRBJ2-3 gives the whole variable domain DAMVIQNPRYQVTQFGKPVTLSCSQTLNHNVMYWYQQKSSQAPKLLFHYYDKDFNNEADTPDNFQSRRPNTSFCFLDIRSPGLGDTAMYLCATSRWVTDTQYFGPGTRLTVL.

This clone was counted only a few times. The genes are TRBV27 and TRBJ2-7, with D possibly TRBD2 on 5 matching bases. The CDR3 runs 13 residues. Trimming left V 3 bases short and J 4 bases short, with 10 bases between. Germline-derived CDR1 and CDR2 are MNHEY and SMNVEV (reference sequence). The CDR3 coding sequence is TGTGCCAGCAGTTTTGGTCCGGGATACGAGCAGTACTTC. Amino acids: CASSFGPGYEQYF.

This clone has only one observation. The V and J genes are TRBV10-2 and TRBJ2-2, with 12 bases that match TRBD1. Germline V gene lookup returns CDR1 WSHSY and CDR2 SAAADI. V lost 10 bases, J lost 5 bases, and 5 bases stayed unmatched. The CDR3 spans 14 residues. CDR3 nucleotides: TGCGCCATTACGGGACAGGGGGCGACCGGGGAGCTGTTTTTT. Protein sequence: CAITGQGATGELFF.

This clone was counted between two and nine times. The chain couples TRBV9 to TRBJ2-1; perhaps TRBD1 as D (6 bases). Germline V gene data show CDR1 as SGDLS and CDR2 as YYNGEE. This CDR3 is 12 amino acids long. The V and J ends lost 5 bases and 9 bases respectively, with 12 bases between them. The CDR3 loop reads CASSIQGSEQFF. The CDR3 nucleotides are TGTGCCAGCAGTATACAGGGTAGTGAGCAGTTCTTC.

This chain uses TRBV7-3 with TRBJ2-5, with 8 bases fitting TRBD2. Trimming cost V 4 bases and J 5 bases; bases outside gene matches: 12. CDR3 length equals 16 residues. Germline values: CDR1 SGHTA, CDR2 FQGTGA. The CDR3, as DNA: TGTGCCAGCAGCTCCGGGAGGGACTTCTCGGGGGAGACCCAGTACTTC. This encodes CASSSGRDFSGETQYF.

The rearrangement joins TRBV5-6 to TRBJ2-7; 10 bases match TRBD2. V lost 1 base to trimming and J lost 3 bases; unmatched junction nucleotides: 7. This CDR3 is built from 16 residues. Germline V gives CDR1 SGHDT, CDR2 YYEEEE. CDR3 loop: CASSLTSGKIRYEQYF. DNA of the CDR3: TGTGCCAGCAGCTTGACTAGCGGGAAAATTCGCTACGAGCAGTACTTC.

The genes are TRBV15 and TRBJ2-7; 7 nucleotides align to TRBD1. CDR3 length: 16 amino acids. Germline V CDR1 and CDR2: LNHNV, YYDKDF (reference sequence). Trimming at V came to 6 bases and at J to 2 bases, leaving 13 bases not matched to a gene. CDR3 nucleotide sequence: TGTGCCACCAGTAAACGAAACACAGGGGCCACCTACGAGCAGTACTTC. Its protein is CATSKRNTGATYEQYF. The complete variable domain, with remaining parts taken from reference TRBV15 and TRBJ2-7, reads DAMVIQNPRYQVTQFGKPVTLSCSQTLNHNVMYWYQQKSSQAPKLLFHYYDKDFNNEADTPDNFQSRRPNTSFCFLDIRSPGLGDTAMYLCATSKRNTGATYEQYFGPGTRLTVT.

V usage is TRBV7-3 and J usage is TRBJ2-5; 10 bases align to TRBD2. J was trimmed by 5 bases and V by 1 base; bases with no gene match: 7. There are 16 residues in the CDR3. CDR1 and CDR2 from the germline V gene are SGHTA and FQGTGA. CDR3: CASSLMGSGGFETQYF. The CDR3, as DNA: TGTGCCAGCAGCTTAATGGGTAGCGGGGGGTTCGAGACCCAGTACTTC.

The chain joins TRBV9 to TRBJ1-5, with no clear D. The germline V gene has CDR1 SGDLS and CDR2 YYNGEE. Trimming left V 5 bases short and J 2 bases short, with 11 bases between. The CDR3 contains 14 residues. This CDR3 is CASSEDGGNQPQHF. Written as DNA, the CDR3 is TGTGCCAGCAGTGAAGACGGGGGCAATCAGCCCCAGCATTTT.

The chain combines TRBV7-9 with TRBJ2-7; D is possibly TRBD2 (5 bases). Trimming pared 1 base from V and 6 bases from J, leaving 10 bases between. Germline CDR1 is SEHNR and CDR2 is FQNEAQ (reference sequence). The CDR3 extends over 13 amino acids. CDR3 DNA: TGTGCCAGCAGCTTAGATTCGGGATCCGAGCAGTACTTC. Translated, it gives CASSLDSGSEQYF.

This clone has only a few counts. The chain combines TRBV5-8 with TRBJ2-3; 10 bases agree with TRBD1. V lost 7 bases, J lost 0 bases, and 5 bases stayed unmatched. Germline CDR1 reads SGHTS; CDR2 reads YDEGEE. This CDR3 spans 15 amino acids. The CDR3 protein is CASRQGASSTDTQYF. CDR3 DNA sequence: TGTGCCAGCCGACAGGGGGCGTCGAGCACAGATACGCAGTATTTT.

This clone was found a few times. V and J are TRBV5-1 and TRBJ2-5, with D perhaps TRBD1 (5 bases). V gave up 1 base and J gave up 0 bases, with 7 bases separating them. Germline V lookup: CDR1 SGHRS, CDR2 YFSETQ. The CDR3 has 14 residues. This chain's CDR3 is CASSLTGNQETQYF. The CDR3 region has the DNA TGCGCCAGCAGCTTGACAGGTAACCAAGAGACCCAGTACTTC.

The V and J genes are TRBV20-1 and TRBJ2-2, with D possibly being TRBD1 (5 bases). This CDR3 has 11 amino acids. V was cut by 6 bases and J by 4 bases, with 6 bases left in between. Looked up from germline, CDR1 is DFQATT and CDR2 is SNEGSKA (reference sequence). As DNA, the CDR3 is TGCAGTGCCCAGGGCACCGGGGAGCTGTTTTTT. This translates into CSAQGTGELFF.

This clone is a singleton in its sample. CDR3: CASSQVEETQYF. In DNA, the CDR3 is TGTGCCAGCAGTCAGGTTGAAGAGACCCAGTACTTC. This sequence joins TRBV2 and TRBJ2-5; the D is unclear. The CDR3 has 12 amino acids. Trimming took off 5 bases at V and 3 bases at J, with 7 bases between the two ends. Germline V lookup: CDR1 SNHLY, CDR2 FYNNEI.

The rearrangement joins TRBV29-1 to TRBJ2-3; 14 bases align to TRBD2. V trimming: 7 bases; J trimming: 4 bases; junction bases outside the gene matches: 7. The CDR3 sequence is 15 residues long. Germline-derived CDR1 and CDR2 are SQVTM and ANQGSEA. CDR3 sequence (DNA): TGCAGCGGTAGACAGGGACTAGCGGGAGCAGATACGCAGTATTTT. It yields the protein CSGRQGLAGADTQYF.

The V call is TRBV29-1, the J call TRBJ1-1; 7 bases map to TRBD1. Germline CDR1 reads SQVTM; CDR2 reads ANQGSEA. V shed 7 bases and J 4 bases; nucleotides not matched to a gene: 6. This CDR3 is built from 12 residues. The CDR3 DNA sequence: TGCAGCGCGGCGACAGGGACCACTGAAGCTTTCTTT. Translation gives CSAATGTTEAFF.

V and J are TRBV9 and TRBJ2-3, with 7 bases identical to TRBD1. The CDR3 runs to 16 residues. CDR1 and CDR2 (germline): SGDLS, YYNGEE. Trimming at V came to 0 bases and at J to 3 bases, leaving 7 bases not matched to a gene. Written as DNA, the CDR3 is TGTGCCAGCAGCGTAGAGGCAGGGGGACGGACAGATACGCAGTATTTT. As protein: CASSVEAGGRTDTQYF.

The chain is built from TRBV4-1 and TRBJ1-3; no definite D call. V was cut by 4 bases and J by 3 bases, with 10 bases left in between. This CDR3 spans 14 amino acids. From germline, CDR1 is MGHRA and CDR2 YSYEKL. CDR3 protein: CASSPESFGNTIYF. The CDR3 region has the DNA TGCGCCAGCAGCCCAGAGTCATTTGGAAACACCATATATTTT.

This clone was counted once. The rearrangement links TRBV9 to TRBJ2-5; possible D gene TRBD2, 5 bases. The CDR3 loop spans 14 amino acids. Per the germline V gene, CDR1 is SGDLS and CDR2 is YYNGEE. Trimming removed 3 bases from V and 5 bases from J, with 14 bases in between. In DNA form, the CDR3 reads TGTGCCAGCAGCGCCCGACTGGGGAGCGAGACCCAGTACTTC. Translating gives CASSARLGSETQYF. The entire variable domain, with the rest obtained from reference TRBV9 and TRBJ2-5, is as follows: DSGVTQTPKHLITATGQRVTLRCSPRSGDLSVYWYQQSLDQGLQFLIQYYNGEERAKGNILERFSAQQFPDLHSELNLSSLELGDSALYFCASSARLGSETQYFGPGTRLLVL.

The chain employs TRBV28 and TRBJ1-5, with 10 bases fitting TRBD1. The V and J ends lost 5 bases and 6 bases, in that order; junction bases with no gene match: 7. This CDR3 contains 15 residues. Germline V gene sequence: CDR1 MDHEN, CDR2 SYDVKM. For the CDR3, the DNA is TGTGCCAGCAGTCCCCGGGACAGGGGCTTTCAGCCCCAGCATTTT. Protein: CASSPRDRGFQPQHF.

Within the sample, this clone is large. V is TRBV7-8 and J is TRBJ1-2; maybe TRBD1 (5 bases). This CDR3 spans 14 amino acids. V was cut by 5 bases and J by 4 bases, with 14 bases left in between. Germline assignment: CDR1 SGHVS and CDR2 FQNEAQ. The CDR3 region has the DNA TGTGCCAGCAGCCACGGACATGACCGCTATGGCTACACCTTC. This gives the protein CASSHGHDRYGYTF.

This rearrangement joins TRBV19 to TRBJ2-7; 7 bases map to TRBD1. The length of the CDR3 is 14 residues. The germline gives CDR1 LNHDA, CDR2 SQIVND (reference sequence). V lost 4 bases to trimming and J lost 0 bases; unmatched junction nucleotides: 3. The CDR3 nucleotides are TGTGCCAGTAGTACCTCAGGGGGCTCCTACGAGCAGTACTTC. Amino acid sequence: CASSTSGGSYEQYF.

The gene calls are TRBV6-5 and TRBJ2-7, with 10 bases fitting TRBD1. Germline CDR1 and CDR2: MNHEY and SVGAGI. The CDR3 sequence is 15 residues long. V shed 6 bases, J shed 5 bases, and the junction held 10 bases outside the gene matches. CDR3 nucleotides: TGTGCCAGCAGGCCACAAACAGGGACAGGGGACGAGCAGTACTTC. This gives the protein CASRPQTGTGDEQYF.

The J gene is TRBJ1-1, the V gene TRBV6-1; no clear D gene. Germline CDR1 MNHNS, CDR2 SASEGT. This CDR3 is 12 amino acids long. Trimming cost V 5 bases and J 3 bases, with 7 bases left between them. The CDR3 DNA is TGTGCCAGCAGTCAGGACTACACTGAAGCTTTCTTT. Protein sequence: CASSQDYTEAFF.

This clone was observed a handful of times. The rearrangement links TRBV29-1 to TRBJ1-2, with D perhaps TRBD1 (5 bases). There are 14 residues in the CDR3. V was pared by 0 bases and J by 8 bases, with 16 bases between. Germline CDR1 is SQVTM and CDR2 is ANQGSEA. CDR3 loop: CSVEDRRGVKGYTF. CDR3 coding DNA: TGCAGCGTTGAAGATAGGCGGGGCGTGAAAGGCTACACCTTC.

The sample holds a few counts of this clone. This likely stems from a read error, as it lies one base from a far larger clone. The chain recombines TRBV5-6 with TRBJ2-1, with TRBD2 matching over 11 bases. The germline V gene encodes CDR1 SGHDT and CDR2 YYEEEE. This CDR3 has 19 residues. The CDR3 region is CASSLTKTAPSGRIYELFF. CDR3 in DNA: TGTGCCAGCAGCTTGACCAAAACTGCTCCTAGCGGGAGGATATATGAGCTGTTCTTC.